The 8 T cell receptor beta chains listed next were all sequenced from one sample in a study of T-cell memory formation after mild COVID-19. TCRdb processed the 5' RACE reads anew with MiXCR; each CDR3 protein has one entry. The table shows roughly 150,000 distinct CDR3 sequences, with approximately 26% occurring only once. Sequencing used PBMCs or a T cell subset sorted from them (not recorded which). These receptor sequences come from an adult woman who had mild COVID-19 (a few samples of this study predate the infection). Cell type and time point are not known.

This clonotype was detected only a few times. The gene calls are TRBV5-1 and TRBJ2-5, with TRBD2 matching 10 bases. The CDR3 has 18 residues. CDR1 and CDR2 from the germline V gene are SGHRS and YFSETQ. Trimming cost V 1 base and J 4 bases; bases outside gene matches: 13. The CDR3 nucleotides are TGCGCCAGCAGCTTGAAGCTAGCGGGAGATCGGATTTCAGAGACCCAGTACTTC. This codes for CASSLKLAGDRISETQYF. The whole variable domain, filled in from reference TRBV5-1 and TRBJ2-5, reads KAGVTQTPRYLIKTRGQQVTLSCSPISGHRSVSWYQQTPGQGLQFLFEYFSETQRNKGNFPGRFSGRQFSNSRSEMNVSTLELGDSALYLCASSLKLAGDRISETQYFGPGTRLLVL.

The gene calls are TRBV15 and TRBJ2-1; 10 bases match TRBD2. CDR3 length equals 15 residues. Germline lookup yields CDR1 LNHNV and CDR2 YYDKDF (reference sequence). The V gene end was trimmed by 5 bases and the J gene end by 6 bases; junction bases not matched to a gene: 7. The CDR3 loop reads CATSPLAGWGNEQFF. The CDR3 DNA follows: TGTGCCACCAGCCCACTAGCGGGGTGGGGCAATGAGCAGTTCTTC.

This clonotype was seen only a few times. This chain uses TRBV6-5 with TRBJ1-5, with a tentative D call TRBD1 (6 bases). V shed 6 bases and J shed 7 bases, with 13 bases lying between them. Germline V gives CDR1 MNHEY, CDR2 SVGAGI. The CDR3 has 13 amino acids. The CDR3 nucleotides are TGTGCCAGCAGCGGACAGTATGAACAGCCCCAGCATTTT. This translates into CASSGQYEQPQHF.

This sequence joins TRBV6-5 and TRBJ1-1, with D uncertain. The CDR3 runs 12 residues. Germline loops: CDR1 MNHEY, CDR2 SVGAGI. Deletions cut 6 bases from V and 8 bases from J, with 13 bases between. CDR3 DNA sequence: TGTGCCAGCAGGGAAAACACGTACGAAGCTTTCTTT. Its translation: CASRENTYEAFF.

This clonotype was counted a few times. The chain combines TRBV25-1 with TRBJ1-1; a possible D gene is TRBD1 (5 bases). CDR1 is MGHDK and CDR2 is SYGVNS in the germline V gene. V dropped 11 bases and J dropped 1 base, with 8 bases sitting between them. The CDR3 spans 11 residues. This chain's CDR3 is CAAGTNTEAFF. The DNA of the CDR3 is TGTGCCGCGGGGACGAACACTGAAGCTTTCTTT.

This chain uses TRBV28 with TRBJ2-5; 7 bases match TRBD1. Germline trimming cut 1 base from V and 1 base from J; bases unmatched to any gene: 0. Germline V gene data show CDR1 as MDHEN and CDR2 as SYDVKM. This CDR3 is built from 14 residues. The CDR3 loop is CASSLYRGQETQYF. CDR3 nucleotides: TGTGCCAGCAGTTTATACAGGGGCCAAGAGACCCAGTACTTC.

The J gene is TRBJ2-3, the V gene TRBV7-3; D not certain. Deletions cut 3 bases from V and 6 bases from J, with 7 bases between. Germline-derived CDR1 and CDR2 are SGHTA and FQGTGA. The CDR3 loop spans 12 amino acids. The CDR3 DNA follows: TGTGCCAGCAGCTTCGACGGGGATACGCAGTATTTT. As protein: CASSFDGDTQYF.

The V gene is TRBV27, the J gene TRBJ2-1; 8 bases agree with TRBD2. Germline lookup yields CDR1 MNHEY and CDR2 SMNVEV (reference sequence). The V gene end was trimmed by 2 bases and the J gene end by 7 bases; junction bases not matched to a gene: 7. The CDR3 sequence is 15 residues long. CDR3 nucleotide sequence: TGTGCCAGCAGTTTAGCGGGGGGAGGTTGGAATGAGCAGTTCTTC. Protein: CASSLAGGGWNEQFF.